The text below deals with one T cell receptor beta chain. The data were taken from a study of control samples from healthy donors and cancer patients. Trimming removed 7 bases from V and 9 bases from J, with 18 bases in between. The CDR3 runs to 13 residues. Germline V lookup: CDR1 SGHTA, CDR2 FQGTGA. The protocol was immunoSEQ multiplex PCR, while the TCRdb copy is restricted to in-frame clones and leaves out a portion. The top ten clones hold under 7% of a sample with about 150,000 clones, under 95% of them seen once. This clonotype was obtained from a man between 18 and 29 years old in good health. This sequence joins TRBV7-3 and TRBJ1-1; no firm D call. The sequenced material came from blood. The CDR3 loop is CASTSSSLGKAFF. Written as DNA, the CDR3 is TGTGCCAGCACCTCGTCAAGCTTGGGTAAAGCTTTCTTT.